The rows below give T cell receptor beta chains drawn from one sample of a study of control samples from healthy donors and cancer patients. Profiled with immunoSEQ multiplex PCR; TCRdb holds only in-frame clones, not every one. The sample consists of 130,000 or so clones, approximately 94% of them appearing once. Material for sequencing was blood. Receptors originate from a man aged 40-49 years in good health. Both conserved end residues are part of each CDR3. D genes are given only for firm matches. Rows may omit the clone size; those that give it use once, few, many or a size class.

d_gene: -; abundance: -; j_gene: TRBJ2-3; v_gene: TRBV7-7; CDR3aa: CASSSTVTGGDTQYF; CDR3nt: TGTGCTAGCAGCTCAACAGTCACCGGAGGGGATACGCAGTATTTT
d_gene: -; abundance: -; j_gene: TRBJ1-5; v_gene: TRBV27; CDR3aa: CASRTRNQPQHF; CDR3nt: TGTGCCAGCAGAACCCGCAATCAGCCCCAGCATTTT
d_gene: -; abundance: -; j_gene: TRBJ1-1; v_gene: TRBV28; CDR3aa: CAIRGNPEAFF; CDR3nt: TGTGCCATCCGAGGGAACCCTGAAGCTTTCTTT
d_gene: TRBD2; abundance: -; j_gene: TRBJ2-6; v_gene: TRBV28; CDR3aa: CATLGLGLSSGANVLTF; CDR3nt: TGTGCCACCCTAGGACTAGGCCTGTCCTCTGGGGCCAACGTCCTGACTTTC
d_gene: -; abundance: -; j_gene: TRBJ1-3; v_gene: TRBV2; CDR3aa: CASSENSGNTIYF; CDR3nt: TGTGCCAGCAGTGAAAACTCTGGAAACACCATATATTTT
d_gene: TRBD1; abundance: -; j_gene: TRBJ1-6; v_gene: TRBV7-9; CDR3aa: CASSSWDRGLPLHF; CDR3nt: TGTGCCAGCAGCTCCTGGGACAGGGGACTTCCCCTCCACTTT
d_gene: TRBD2; abundance: -; j_gene: TRBJ2-3; v_gene: TRBV4-1; CDR3aa: CASSLKTLAGAYTDTQYF; CDR3nt: TGCGCCAGCAGCCTAAAGACTCTAGCGGGGGCCTACACAGATACGCAGTATTTT
d_gene: TRBD1; abundance: once; j_gene: TRBJ1-6; v_gene: TRBV5-4; CDR3aa: CASSPGQSSYNSPLHF; CDR3nt: TGTGCCAGCAGCCCGGGACAGAGCTCCTATAATTCACCCCTCCACTTT
d_gene: -; abundance: few; j_gene: TRBJ2-1; v_gene: TRBV6-4; CDR3aa: CASSDGEFGNEQFF; CDR3nt: TGTGCCAGCAGTGACGGGGAGTTTGGGAATGAGCAGTTCTTC
d_gene: -; abundance: -; j_gene: TRBJ1-6; v_gene: TRBV2; CDR3aa: CASSDSWSRAEVLHF; CDR3nt: TGTGCCAGCAGTGATAGTTGGAGCAGGGCCGAGGTCCTCCACTTT
d_gene: -; abundance: -; j_gene: TRBJ1-4; v_gene: TRBV15; CDR3aa: CATSRDRSPAGAELFF; CDR3nt: TGTGCCACCAGCAGAGATCGGTCCCCCGCAGGGGCGGAACTGTTTTTT
d_gene: TRBD1; abundance: -; j_gene: TRBJ2-7; v_gene: TRBV18; CDR3aa: CASSPNSAGTGGYEQYF; CDR3nt: TGTGCCAGCTCACCAAACAGCGCCGGGACAGGGGGCTACGAGCAGTACTTC
d_gene: -; abundance: -; j_gene: TRBJ1-6; v_gene: TRBV6-2/TRBV6-3; CDR3aa: CASSRDRSSYNSPLHF; CDR3nt: TGTGCCAGCAGTCGGGACCGGAGCTCCTATAATTCACCCCTCCACTTT
d_gene: -; abundance: few; j_gene: TRBJ1-1; v_gene: TRBV6-5; CDR3aa: CASSSPRGGDTEAFF; CDR3nt: TGTGCCAGCAGTTCCCCCCGGGGGGGGGACACTGAAGCTTTCTTT
d_gene: -; abundance: -; j_gene: TRBJ1-1; v_gene: TRBV10-3; CDR3aa: CAISENRGTEAFF; CDR3nt: TGTGCCATCAGTGAGAACCGGGGCACTGAAGCTTTCTTT
d_gene: -; abundance: -; j_gene: TRBJ2-5; v_gene: TRBV9; CDR3aa: CASSVAGRVEETQYF; CDR3nt: TGTGCCAGCAGCGTAGCTGGCAGGGTAGAAGAGACCCAGTACTTC
d_gene: -; abundance: -; j_gene: TRBJ1-3; v_gene: TRBV6-5; CDR3aa: CASSYSTVSSGNTIYF; CDR3nt: TGTGCCAGCAGTTACTCGACAGTCAGCTCTGGAAACACCATATATTTT
d_gene: TRBD1; abundance: -; j_gene: TRBJ2-3; v_gene: TRBV5-4; CDR3aa: CASSLEGALTDTQYF; CDR3nt: TGTGCCAGCAGCTTGGAGGGGGCGCTCACAGATACGCAGTATTTT
d_gene: TRBD2; abundance: -; j_gene: TRBJ2-3; v_gene: TRBV7-3; CDR3aa: CASSPGVAGGTTDTQYF; CDR3nt: TGTGCCAGCAGCCCCGGGGTAGCGGGAGGCACCACAGATACGCAGTATTTT
d_gene: -; abundance: -; j_gene: TRBJ2-7; v_gene: TRBV5-6; CDR3aa: CASSLDPFEQYF; CDR3nt: TGTGCCAGCAGCTTGGATCCTTTCGAGCAGTACTTC
d_gene: -; abundance: -; j_gene: TRBJ1-3; v_gene: TRBV11-2; CDR3aa: CASSSGPTSGNTIYF; CDR3nt: TGTGCCAGCAGCTCCGGACCGACCTCTGGAAACACCATATATTTT
d_gene: -; abundance: -; j_gene: TRBJ1-2; v_gene: TRBV21-1; CDR3aa: CASSKVRRLIANYGYTF; CDR3nt: TGTGCCAGCAGCAAAGTGCGGAGGCTCATAGCTAACTATGGCTACACCTTC
d_gene: -; abundance: -; j_gene: TRBJ1-6; v_gene: TRBV7-2; CDR3aa: CASSLVVSAGSSYNSPLHF; CDR3nt: TGTGCCAGCAGCTTAGTGGTCTCGGCAGGGAGCTCCTATAATTCACCCCTCCACTTT
d_gene: -; abundance: -; j_gene: TRBJ1-3; v_gene: TRBV11-2; CDR3aa: CASSRTWTAGNTIYF; CDR3nt: TGTGCCAGCAGCCGTACCTGGACAGCTGGAAACACCATATATTTT
d_gene: -; abundance: -; j_gene: TRBJ1-1; v_gene: TRBV13; CDR3aa: CASSLGGNTEAFF; CDR3nt: TGTGCCAGCAGCTTAGGCGGGAACACTGAAGCTTTCTTT
d_gene: -; abundance: once; j_gene: TRBJ1-1; v_gene: TRBV20-1; CDR3aa: CSARANQEAFF; CDR3nt: TGCAGTGCTAGAGCCAACCAGGAAGCTTTCTTT